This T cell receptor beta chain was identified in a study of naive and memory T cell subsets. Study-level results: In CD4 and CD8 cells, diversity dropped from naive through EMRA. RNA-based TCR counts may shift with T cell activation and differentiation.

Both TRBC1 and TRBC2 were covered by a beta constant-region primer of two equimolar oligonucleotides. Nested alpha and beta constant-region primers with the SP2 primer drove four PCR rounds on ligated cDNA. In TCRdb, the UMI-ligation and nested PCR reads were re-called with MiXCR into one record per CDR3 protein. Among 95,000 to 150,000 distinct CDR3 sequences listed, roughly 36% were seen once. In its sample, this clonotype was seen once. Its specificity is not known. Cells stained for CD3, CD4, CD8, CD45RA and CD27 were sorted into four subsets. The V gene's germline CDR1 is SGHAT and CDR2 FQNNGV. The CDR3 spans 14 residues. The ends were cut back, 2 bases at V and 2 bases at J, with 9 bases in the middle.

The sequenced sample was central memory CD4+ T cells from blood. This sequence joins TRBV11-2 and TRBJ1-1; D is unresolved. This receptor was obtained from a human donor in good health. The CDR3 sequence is CASSLRGLNTEAFF. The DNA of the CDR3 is TGTGCCAGCAGCTTAAGAGGGCTTAACACTGAAGCTTTCTTT.